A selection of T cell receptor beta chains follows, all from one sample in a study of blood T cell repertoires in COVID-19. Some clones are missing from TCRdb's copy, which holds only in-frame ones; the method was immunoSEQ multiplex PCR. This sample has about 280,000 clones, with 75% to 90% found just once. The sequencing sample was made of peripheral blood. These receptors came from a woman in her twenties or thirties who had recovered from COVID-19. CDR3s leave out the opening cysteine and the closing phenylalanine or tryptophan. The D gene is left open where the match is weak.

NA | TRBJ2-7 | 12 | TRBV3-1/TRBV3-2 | ASSQRGFSYEQY
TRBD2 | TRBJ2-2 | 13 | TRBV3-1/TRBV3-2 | ASSRRAGVAGELF
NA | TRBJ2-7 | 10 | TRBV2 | ASSDRNYEQY
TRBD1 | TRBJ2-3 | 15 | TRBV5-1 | ASSLVRGGNVGDTQY
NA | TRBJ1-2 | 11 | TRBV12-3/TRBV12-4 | ASSLAGAEGYT
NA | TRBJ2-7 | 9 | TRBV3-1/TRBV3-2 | ASSQGREQY
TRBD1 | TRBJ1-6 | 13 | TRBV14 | ASSQGLRGRSPLH
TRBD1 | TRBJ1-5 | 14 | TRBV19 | ASSIVVGGSNQPQH
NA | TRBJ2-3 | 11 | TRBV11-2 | ASSLVARGGQY
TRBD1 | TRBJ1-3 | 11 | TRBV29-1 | SVDDRAGNTIY
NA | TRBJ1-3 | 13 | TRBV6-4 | ASRNQGHSGNTIY
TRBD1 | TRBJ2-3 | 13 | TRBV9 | ASSETGAVTDTQY
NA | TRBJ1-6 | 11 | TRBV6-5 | ASTRTDNSPLH
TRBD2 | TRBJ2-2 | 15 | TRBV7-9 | ASSLASGRVPTGELF
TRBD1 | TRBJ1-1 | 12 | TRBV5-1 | ASSPWDRNTEAF
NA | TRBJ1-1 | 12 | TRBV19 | ASRVTGSDTEAF
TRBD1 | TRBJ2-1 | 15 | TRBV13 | ASSLAGTGRYRNEQF
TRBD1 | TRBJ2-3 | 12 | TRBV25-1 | ASSADRGADTQY
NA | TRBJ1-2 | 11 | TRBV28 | ASSESAGRGYT
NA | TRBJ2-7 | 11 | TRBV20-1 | SASGSAEYEQY
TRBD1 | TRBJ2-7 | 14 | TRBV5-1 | ASSRTGTGRTYEQY
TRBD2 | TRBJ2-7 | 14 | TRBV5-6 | ASTGYPAGSTYEQY
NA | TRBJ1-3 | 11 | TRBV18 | ASSPGAGNTIY